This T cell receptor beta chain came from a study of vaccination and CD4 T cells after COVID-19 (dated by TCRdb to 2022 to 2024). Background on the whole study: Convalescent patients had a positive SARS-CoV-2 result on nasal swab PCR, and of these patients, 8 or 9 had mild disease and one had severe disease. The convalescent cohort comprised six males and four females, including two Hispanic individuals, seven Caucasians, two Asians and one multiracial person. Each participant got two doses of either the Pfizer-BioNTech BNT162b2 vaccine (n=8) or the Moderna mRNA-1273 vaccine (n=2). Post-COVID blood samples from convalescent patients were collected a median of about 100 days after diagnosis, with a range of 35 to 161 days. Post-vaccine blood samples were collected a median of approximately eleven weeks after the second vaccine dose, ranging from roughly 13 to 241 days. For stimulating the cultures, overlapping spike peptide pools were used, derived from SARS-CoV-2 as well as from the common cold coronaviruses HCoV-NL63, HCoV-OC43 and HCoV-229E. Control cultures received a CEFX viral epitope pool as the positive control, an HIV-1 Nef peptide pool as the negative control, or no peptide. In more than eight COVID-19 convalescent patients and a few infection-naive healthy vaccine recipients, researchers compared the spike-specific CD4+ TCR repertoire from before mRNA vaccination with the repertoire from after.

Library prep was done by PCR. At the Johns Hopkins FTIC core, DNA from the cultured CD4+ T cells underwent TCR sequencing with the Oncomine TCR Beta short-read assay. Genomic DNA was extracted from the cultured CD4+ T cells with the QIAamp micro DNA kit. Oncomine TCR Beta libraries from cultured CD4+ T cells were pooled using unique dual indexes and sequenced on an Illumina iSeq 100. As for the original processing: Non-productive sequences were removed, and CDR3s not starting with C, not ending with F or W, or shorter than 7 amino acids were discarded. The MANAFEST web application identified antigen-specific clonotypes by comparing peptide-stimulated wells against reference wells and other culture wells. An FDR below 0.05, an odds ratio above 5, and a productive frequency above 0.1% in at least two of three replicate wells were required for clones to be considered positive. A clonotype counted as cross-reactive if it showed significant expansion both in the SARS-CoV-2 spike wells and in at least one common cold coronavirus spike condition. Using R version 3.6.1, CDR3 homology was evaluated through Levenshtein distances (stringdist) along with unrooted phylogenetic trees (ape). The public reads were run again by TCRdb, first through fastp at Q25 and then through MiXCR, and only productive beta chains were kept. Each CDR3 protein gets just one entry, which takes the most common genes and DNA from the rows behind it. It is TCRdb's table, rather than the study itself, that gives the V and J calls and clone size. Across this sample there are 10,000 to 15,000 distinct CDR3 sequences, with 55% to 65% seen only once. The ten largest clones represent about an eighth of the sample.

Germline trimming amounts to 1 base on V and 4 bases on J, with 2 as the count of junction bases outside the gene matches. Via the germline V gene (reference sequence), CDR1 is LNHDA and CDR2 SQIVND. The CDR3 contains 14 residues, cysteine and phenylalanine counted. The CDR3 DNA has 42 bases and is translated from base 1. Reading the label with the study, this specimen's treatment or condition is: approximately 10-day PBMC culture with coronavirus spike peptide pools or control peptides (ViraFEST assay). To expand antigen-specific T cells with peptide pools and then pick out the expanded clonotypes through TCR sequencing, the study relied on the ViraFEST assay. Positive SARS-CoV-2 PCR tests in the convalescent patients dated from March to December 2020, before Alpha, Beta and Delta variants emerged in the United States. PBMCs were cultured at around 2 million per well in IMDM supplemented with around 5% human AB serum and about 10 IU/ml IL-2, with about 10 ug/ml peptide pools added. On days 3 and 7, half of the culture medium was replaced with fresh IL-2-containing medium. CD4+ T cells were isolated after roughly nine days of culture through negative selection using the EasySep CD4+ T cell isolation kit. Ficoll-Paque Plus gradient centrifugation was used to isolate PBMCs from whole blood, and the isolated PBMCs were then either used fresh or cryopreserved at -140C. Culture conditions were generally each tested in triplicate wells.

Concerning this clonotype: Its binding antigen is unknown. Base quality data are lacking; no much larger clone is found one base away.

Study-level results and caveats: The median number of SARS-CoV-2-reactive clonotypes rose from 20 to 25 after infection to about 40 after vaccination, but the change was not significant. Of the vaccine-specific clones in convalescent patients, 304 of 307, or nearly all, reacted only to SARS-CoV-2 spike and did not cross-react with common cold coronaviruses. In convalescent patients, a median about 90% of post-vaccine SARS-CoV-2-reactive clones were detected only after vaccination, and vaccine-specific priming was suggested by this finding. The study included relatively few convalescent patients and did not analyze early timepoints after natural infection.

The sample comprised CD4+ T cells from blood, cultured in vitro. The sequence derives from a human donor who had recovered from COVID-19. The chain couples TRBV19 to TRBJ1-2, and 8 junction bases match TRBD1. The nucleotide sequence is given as TGTGCCAGTAGTATAGGACAGGGGCGCTATGGCTACACCTTC. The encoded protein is CASSIGQGRYGYTF.